The clone carrying this T cell receptor beta chain was detected only a few times. The sample originates from a study of shared clonotypes between healthy human individuals. CDR1 is SGHNT, CDR2 YYREEE, per germline (reference sequence). The V and J ends lost 5 bases and 1 base, in that order; junction bases with no gene match: 13. The CDR3 is 17 amino acids. Profiling relied on immunoSEQ multiplex PCR, and the TCRdb table lists in-frame clones only, not all of them. The repertoire holds some 470,000 clones, with about 79% as singletons. The study drew its donors from healthy HIV-negative adults without recent acute infections or vaccinations.

The source of this sequence is a woman aged 40 to 50 in good health. Some clones in this sample may be carry-over from other donors' samples. The V call is TRBV5-4, the J call TRBJ2-3; 7 bases are shared with TRBD2. The sample consisted of PBMCs. CDR3 region: CASRVAGALRGTDTQYF. The CDR3 nucleotides read TGTGCCAGCAGGGTTGCGGGAGCCCTCCGTGGCACAGATACGCAGTATTTT. Full variable domain (outside the CDR3, taken from reference TRBV5-4 and TRBJ2-3): ETGVTQSPTHLIKTRGQQVTLRCSSQSGHNTVSWYQQALGQGPQFIFQYYREEENGRGNFPPRFSGLQFPNYSSELNVNALELDDSALYLCASRVAGALRGTDTQYFGPGTRLTVL.